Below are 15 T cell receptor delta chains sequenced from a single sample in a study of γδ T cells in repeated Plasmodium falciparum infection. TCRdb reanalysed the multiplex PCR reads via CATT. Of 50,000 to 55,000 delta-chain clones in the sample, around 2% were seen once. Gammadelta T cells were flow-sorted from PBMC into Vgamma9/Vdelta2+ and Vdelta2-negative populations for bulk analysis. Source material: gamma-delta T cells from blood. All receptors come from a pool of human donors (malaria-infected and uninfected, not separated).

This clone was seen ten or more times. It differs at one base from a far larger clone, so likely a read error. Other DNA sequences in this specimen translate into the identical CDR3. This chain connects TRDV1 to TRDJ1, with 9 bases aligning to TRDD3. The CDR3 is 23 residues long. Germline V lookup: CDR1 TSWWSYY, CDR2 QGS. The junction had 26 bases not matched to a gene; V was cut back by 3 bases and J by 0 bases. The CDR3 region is CALGELGARSYWGTRYYTDKLIF. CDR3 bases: TGTGCTCTTGGGGAGCTTGGGGCTAGATCGTACTGGGGGACGCGCTATTACACCGATAAACTCATCTTT.

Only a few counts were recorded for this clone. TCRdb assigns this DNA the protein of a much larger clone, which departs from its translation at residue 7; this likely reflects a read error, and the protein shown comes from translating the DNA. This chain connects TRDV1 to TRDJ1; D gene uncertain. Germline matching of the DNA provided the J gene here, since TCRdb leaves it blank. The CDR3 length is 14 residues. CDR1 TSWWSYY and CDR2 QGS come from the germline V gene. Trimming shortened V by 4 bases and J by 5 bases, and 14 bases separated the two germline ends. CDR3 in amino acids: CALGVPDVPDKLIF. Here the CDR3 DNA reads TGTGCTCTTGGGGTCCCAGATGTGCCGGATAAACTCATCTTT.

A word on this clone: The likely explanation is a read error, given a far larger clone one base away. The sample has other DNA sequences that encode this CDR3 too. The CDR3 loop reads CACDTDRGYVTDKLIF. The CDR3 nucleotides are TGTGCCTGCGACACCGATCGGGGGTATGTCACCGATAAACTCATCTTT. The chain has TRDV2 and TRDJ1, with TRDD3 as a possible D gene (5 bases). TCRdb offers no J gene call, so here the DNA was matched to germline to obtain one. This CDR3 spans 16 amino acids. Germline V CDR1 and CDR2: GEAIGNYY, EKD.

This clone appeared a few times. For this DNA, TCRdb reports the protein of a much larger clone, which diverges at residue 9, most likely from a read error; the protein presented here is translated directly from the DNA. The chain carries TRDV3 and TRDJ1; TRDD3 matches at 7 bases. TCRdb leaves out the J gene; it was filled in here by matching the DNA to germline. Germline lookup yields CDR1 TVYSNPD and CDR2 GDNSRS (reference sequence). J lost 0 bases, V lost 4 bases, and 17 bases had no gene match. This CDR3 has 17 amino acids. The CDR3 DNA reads TGTGCCTCCGACCACCTCCTGGGGGCCCAGTACACCGATAAACTCATCTTT. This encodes CASDHLLGAQYTDKLIF.

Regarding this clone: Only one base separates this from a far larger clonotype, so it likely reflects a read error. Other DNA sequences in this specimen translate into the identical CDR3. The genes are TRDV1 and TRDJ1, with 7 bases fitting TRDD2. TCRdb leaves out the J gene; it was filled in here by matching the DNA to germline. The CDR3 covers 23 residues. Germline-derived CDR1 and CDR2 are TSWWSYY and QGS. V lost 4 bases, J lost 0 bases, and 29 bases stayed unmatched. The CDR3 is CALGVLSSYPFRRLAFYTDKLIF. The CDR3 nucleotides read TGTGCTCTTGGGGTCCTTAGTTCCTACCCTTTCCGCCGTCTGGCCTTTTACACCGATAAACTCATCTTT.

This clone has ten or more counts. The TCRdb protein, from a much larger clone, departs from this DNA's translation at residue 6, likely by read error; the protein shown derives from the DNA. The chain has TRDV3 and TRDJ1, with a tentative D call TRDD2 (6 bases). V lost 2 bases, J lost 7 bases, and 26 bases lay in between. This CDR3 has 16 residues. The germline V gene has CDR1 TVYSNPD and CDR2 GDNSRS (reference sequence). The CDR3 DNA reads TGTGCCTTTTATCGCCCTCCTACGGTTTGTGAAGGTAAACTCATCTTT. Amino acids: CAFYRPPTVCEGKLIF.

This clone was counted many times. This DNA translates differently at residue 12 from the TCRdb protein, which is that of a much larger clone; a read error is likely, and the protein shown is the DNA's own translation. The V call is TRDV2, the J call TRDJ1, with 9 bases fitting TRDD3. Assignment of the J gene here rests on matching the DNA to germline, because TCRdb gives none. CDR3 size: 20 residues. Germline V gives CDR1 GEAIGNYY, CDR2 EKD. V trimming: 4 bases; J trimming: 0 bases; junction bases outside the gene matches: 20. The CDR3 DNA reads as TGTGCCTGTGATGGAGTGCCCCCCTCTGGGGGATCCGACTACACCGATAAACTCATCTTT. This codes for CACDGVPPSGGSDYTDKLIF.

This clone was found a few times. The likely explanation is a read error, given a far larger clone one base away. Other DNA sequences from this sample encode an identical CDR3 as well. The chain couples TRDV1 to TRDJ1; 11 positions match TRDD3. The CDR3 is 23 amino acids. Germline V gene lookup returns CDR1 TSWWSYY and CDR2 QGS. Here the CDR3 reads CALSFLLFPSVLGDINYTDKLIF. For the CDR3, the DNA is TGTGCTCTTAGCTTCCTATTATTTCCATCGGTACTGGGGGATATCAACTACACCGATAAACTCATCTTC.

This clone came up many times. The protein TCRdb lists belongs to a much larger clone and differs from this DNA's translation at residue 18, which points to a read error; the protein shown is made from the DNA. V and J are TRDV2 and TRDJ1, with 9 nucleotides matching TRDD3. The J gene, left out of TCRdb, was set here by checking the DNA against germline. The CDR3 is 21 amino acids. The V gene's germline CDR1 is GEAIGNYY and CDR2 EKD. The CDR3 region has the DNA TGTGCCTGTGACACCGTACCCATTCCTACGCTGCGGGGGGATACTACCGATAGACTCATCTTT. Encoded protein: CACDTVPIPTLRGDTTDRLIF.

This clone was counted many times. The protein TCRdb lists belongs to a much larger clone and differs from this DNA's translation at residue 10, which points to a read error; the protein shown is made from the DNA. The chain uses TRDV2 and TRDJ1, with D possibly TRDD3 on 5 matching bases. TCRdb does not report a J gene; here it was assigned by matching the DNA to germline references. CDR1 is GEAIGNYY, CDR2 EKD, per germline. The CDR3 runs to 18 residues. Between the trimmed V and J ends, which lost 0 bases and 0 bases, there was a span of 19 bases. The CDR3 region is CACDTVDGIERYTDKLIF. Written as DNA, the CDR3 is TGTGCCTGTGACACCGTCGACGGGATTGAACGGTACACCGATAAACTCATCTTT.

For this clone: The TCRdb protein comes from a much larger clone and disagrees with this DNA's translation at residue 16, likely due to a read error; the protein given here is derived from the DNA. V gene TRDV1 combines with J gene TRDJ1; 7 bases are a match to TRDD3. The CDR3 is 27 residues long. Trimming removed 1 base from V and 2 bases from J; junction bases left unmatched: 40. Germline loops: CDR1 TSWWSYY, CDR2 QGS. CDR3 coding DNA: TGTGCTCTTGGGGAACCCGATGGGGAAGTCTCCGGGTCCATACTGAGGGATACACTCACATCTACCGATAAACTCATCTTT. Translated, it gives CALGEPDGEVSGSILRDTLTSTDKLIF.

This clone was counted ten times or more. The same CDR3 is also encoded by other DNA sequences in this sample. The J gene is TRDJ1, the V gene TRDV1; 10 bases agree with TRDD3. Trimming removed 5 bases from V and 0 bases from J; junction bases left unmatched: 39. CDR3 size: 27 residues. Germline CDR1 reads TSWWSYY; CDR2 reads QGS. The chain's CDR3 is CALGLEFLTFPSLLGDRGRRYTDKLIF. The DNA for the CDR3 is TGTGCTCTTGGGCTAGAGTTCCTTACTTTCCCTTCTCTACTGGGGGATCGGGGGCGTCGGTACACCGATAAACTCATCTTT.

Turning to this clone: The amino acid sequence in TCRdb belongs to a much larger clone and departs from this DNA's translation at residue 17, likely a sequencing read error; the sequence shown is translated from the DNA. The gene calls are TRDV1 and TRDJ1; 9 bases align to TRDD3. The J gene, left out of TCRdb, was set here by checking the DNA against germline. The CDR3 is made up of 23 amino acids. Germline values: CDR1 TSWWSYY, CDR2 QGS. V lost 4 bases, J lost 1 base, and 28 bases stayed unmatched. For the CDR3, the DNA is TGTGCTCTTGGGGGACGAGAGTACTTCCTCAGAAGTACTGGGGGAGGGTGCACCGATAAACTCATCTTT. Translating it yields CALGGREYFLRSTGGGCTDKLIF.

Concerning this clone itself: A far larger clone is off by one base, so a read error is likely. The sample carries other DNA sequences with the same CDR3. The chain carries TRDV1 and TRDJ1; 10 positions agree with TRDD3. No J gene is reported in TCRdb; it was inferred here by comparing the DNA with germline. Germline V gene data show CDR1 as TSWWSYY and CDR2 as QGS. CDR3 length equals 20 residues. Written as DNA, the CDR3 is TGCGCTCTTGGGGAACTAGACTTATACTGGGGGATCTTTTGGGCCGATAAACTCATCTTT. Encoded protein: CALGELDLYWGIFWADKLIF.

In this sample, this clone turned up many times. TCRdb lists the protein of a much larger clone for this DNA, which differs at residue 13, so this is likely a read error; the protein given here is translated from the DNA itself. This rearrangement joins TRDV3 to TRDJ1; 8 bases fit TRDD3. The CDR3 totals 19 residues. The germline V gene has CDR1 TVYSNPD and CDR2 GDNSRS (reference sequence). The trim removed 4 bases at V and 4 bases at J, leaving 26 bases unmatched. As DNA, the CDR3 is TGTGCCTCTGCCCTATTCCCACCCGACCACTGGGGGGCGAACGATAAACTCATCTTT. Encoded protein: CASALFPPDHWGANDKLIF. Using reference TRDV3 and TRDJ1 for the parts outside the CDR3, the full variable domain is CDKVTQSSPDQTVASGSEVVLLCTYDTVYSNPDLFWYRIRPDYSFQFVFYGDNSRSEGADFTQGRFSVKHILTQKAFHLVISPVRTEDSATYYCASALFPPDHWGANDKLIFGKGTRVTVEP.